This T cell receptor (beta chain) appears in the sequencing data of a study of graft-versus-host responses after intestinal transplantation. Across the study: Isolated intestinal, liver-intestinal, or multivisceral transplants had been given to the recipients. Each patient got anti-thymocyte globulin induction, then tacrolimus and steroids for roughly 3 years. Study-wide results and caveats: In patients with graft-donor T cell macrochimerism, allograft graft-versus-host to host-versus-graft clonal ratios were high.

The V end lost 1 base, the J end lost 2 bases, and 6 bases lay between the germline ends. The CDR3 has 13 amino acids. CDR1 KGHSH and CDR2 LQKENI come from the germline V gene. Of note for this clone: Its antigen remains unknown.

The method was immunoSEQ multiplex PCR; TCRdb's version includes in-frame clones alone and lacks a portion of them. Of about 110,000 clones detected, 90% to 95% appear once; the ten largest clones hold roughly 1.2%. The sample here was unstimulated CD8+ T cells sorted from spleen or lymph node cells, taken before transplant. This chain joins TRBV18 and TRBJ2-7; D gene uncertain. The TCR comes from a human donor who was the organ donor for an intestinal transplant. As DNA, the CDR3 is TGTGCCAGCTCACCACGGCCTACCTACGAGCAGTACTTC. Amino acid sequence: CASSPRPTYEQYF.